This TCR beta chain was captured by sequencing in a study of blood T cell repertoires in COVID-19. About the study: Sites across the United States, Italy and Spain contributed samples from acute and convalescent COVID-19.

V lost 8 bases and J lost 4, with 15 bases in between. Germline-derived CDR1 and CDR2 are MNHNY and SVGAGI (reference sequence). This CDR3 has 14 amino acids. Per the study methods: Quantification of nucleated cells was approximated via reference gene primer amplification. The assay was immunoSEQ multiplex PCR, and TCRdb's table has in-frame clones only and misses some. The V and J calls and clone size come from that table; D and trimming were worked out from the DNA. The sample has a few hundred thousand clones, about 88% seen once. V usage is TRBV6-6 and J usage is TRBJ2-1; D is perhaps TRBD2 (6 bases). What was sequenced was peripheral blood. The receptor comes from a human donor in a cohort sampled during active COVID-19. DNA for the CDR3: TGTGCCAGCTCAGAGTCCGGGACTTACAATGAGCAGTTCTTC. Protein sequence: CASSESGTYNEQFF.